The present entry profiles one TCR beta chain with its context. Its antigen is unknown. No per-base quality is available; no much larger clone lies one base away. TCRbeta CDR3 regions were amplified from genomic DNA using the immunoSEQ Assay, a bias-controlled multiplex PCR. On the study's bioinformatics: The number of nucleated cells in each sample was estimated from the amplification of reference gene primers within the assay. To quantify the absolute abundance of each unique TCRbeta CDR3 rearrangement, sequence reads were collapsed and filtered. Productive Simpson clonality was computed per sample as the square root of Simpson's diversity index over productive rearrangements. TCRdb retrieved this table from immuneACCESS and kept in-frame rearrangements only. Not all clones are present; in checked studies, unresolved V genes account for under half, and no reason is known for the remainder. V, J and clone size are those of that table, while D and trimming were read from the DNA. This sample comprises about 100,000 clones, 91% of them detected only once. The top ten clones comprise roughly 17% of the sample.

These data belong to a study of blood T cell repertoires in COVID-19 (dated by TCRdb to the early 2020s). With regard to the full study: Samples from collaborators originated in the United States, Italy and Spain and spanned both the acute and convalescent phases of COVID-19. The prospective study material was composed of cDNA or gDNA derived from T cells, B-cell-depleted T cells, or PBMCs. Deeply sampled blood TCRbeta repertoires from subjects exposed to, actively infected with, or recovered from COVID-19 were included in the dataset. A freely available public database, intended as a resource for researchers studying the immune response to SARS-CoV-2, is where the repertoires were released. Samples were obtained from the ongoing ImmuneRACE study (first 160 participants) and from over 1,000 subjects provided by 6 global collaborators. The sample metadata nearly always contained a de-identified subject ID, COVID-19 status, age in years and sex. HLA class I and class II types, where available, came from metadata supplied by the sample provider rather than from assay-based typing.

Points the paper makes about the study in general: How much clinical and demographic metadata was included differed by source and by participant, and the metadata was provided uncurated.

The collaborating institutions used their own protocols to collect whole blood in K2EDTA tubes. For TCRbeta analysis, collaborators shipped samples in one of three forms: frozen whole blood, isolated PBMCs, or DNA extracted from either of those sample types. Taken from the germline V gene, the CDR1 and CDR2 loops are LGHNA and YNFKEQ. The CDR3 contains 14 residues, cysteine and phenylalanine counted. The sequence is cut down to CDR3 DNA, 42 bases in frame from base 1. For this chain, trimming is 6 bases at the V end and 6 bases at the J end, and the number of junction bases without a gene match is 10.

This receptor was taken from a man aged 45 to 65 with acute or convalescent COVID-19. Sample: peripheral blood. The rearranged segments are TRBV4-2 and TRBJ1-1; 7 bases in between match TRBD1. The CDR3 protein: CASSSGDSRAEAFF. The nucleotide sequence is TGTGCCAGCAGTTCGGGGGACAGTCGAGCTGAAGCTTTCTTT.